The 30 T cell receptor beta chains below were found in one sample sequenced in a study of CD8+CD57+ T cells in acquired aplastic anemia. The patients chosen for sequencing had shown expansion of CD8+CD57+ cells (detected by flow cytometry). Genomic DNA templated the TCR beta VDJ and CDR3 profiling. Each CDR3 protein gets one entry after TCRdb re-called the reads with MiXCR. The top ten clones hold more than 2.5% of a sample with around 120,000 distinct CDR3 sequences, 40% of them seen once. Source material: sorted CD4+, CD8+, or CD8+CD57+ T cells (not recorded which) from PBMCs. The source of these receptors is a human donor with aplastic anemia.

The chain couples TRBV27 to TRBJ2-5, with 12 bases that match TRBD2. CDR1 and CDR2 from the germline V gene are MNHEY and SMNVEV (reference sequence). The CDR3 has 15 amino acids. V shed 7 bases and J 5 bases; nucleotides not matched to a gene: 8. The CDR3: CASKLAGGPGETQYF. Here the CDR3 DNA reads TGTGCCAGCAAGCTAGCGGGGGGGCCCGGGGAGACCCAGTACTTC.

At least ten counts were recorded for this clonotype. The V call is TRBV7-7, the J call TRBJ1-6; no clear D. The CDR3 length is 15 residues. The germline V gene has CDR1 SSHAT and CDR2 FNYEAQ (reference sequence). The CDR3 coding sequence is TGTCGGTGGAAAGTTTGGAGCTCCTATAATTCACCCCTCCACTTT. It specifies CRWKVWSSYNSPLHF.

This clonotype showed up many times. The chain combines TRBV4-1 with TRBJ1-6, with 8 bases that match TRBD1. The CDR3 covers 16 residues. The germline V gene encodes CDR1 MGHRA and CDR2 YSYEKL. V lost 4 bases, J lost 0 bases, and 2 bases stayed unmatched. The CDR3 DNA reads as TGCGCCAGCAGCCGCGGACAGGGCTCCTATAATTCACCCCTCCACTTT. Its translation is CASSRGQGSYNSPLHF.

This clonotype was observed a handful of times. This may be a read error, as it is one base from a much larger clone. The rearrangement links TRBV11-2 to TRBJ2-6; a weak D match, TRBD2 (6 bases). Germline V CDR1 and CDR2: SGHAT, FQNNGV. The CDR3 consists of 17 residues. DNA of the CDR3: TGTGCCGGCAGCACACGGGACTCCGGCTCTGGGGCCAACGTCCTGACTTTC. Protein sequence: CAGSTRDSGSGANVLTF.

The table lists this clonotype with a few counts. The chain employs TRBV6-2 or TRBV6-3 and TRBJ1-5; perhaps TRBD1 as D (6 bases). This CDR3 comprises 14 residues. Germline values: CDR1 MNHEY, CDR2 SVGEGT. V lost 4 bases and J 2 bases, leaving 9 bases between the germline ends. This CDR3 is CASSLGAGNQPQHF. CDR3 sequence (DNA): TGTGCCAGCAGTTTGGGGGCAGGCAATCAGCCCCAGCATTTT.

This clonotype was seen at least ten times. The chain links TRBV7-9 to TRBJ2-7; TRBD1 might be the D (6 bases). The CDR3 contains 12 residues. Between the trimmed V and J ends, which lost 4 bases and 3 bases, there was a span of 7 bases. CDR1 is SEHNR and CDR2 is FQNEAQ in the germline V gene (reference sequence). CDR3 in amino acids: CASSSRGYEQYF. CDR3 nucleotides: TGTGCCAGCAGCTCCAGGGGCTACGAGCAGTACTTC.

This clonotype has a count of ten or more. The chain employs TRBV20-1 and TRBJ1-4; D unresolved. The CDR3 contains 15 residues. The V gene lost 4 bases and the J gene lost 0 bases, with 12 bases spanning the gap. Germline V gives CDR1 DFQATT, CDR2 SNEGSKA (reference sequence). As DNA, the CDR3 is TGCAGTGCTACCTTTCGAGGGCCAACTAATGAAAAACTGTTTTTT. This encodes CSATFRGPTNEKLFF.

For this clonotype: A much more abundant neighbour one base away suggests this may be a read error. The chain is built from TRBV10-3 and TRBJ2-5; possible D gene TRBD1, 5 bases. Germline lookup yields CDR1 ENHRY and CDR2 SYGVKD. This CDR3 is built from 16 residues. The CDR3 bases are TGTGCCAGCGGTGGGAAGGGGTTAATCCCCCAAGAGGCCCAGTACTTC. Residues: CASGGKGLIPQEAQYF.

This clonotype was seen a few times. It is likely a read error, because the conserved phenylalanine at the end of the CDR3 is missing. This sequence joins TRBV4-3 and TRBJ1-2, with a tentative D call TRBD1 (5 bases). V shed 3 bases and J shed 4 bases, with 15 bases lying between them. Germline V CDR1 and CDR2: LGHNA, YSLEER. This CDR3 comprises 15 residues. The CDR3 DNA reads TGCGCCAGCAGCCAGGCGCAAGGGGTAATCTATGGCTACACCCTC. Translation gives CASSQAQGVIYGYTL.

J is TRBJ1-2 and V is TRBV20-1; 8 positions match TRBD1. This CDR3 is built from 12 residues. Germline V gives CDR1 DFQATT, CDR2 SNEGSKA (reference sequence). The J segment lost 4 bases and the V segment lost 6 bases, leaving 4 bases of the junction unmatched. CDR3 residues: CSALDRGYGYTF. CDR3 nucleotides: TGCAGTGCCCTTGACAGGGGCTATGGCTACACCTTC.

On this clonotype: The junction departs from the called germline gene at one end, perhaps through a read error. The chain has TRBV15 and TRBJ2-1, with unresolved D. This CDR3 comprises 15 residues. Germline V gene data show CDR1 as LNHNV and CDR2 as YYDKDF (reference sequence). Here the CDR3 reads CATSRAASPYNERFF. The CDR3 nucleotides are TGTGCCACCAGCAGAGCAGCCTCCCCCTATAATGAGCGGTTCTTC.

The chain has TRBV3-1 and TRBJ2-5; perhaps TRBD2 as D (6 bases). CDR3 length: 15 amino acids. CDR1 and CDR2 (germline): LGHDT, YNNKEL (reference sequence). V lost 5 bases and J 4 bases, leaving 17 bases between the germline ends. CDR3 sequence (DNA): TGTGCCAGCAGCGCCGGGACTTTTCGTTCAGAGACCCAGTACTTC. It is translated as CASSAGTFRSETQYF.

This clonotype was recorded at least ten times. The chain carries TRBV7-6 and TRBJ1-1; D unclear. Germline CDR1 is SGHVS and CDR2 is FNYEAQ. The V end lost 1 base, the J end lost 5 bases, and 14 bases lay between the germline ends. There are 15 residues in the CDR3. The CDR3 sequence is CASSLGDYLGTEAFF. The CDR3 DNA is TGTGCCAGCAGCTTAGGTGATTATCTAGGAACTGAAGCTTTCTTT.

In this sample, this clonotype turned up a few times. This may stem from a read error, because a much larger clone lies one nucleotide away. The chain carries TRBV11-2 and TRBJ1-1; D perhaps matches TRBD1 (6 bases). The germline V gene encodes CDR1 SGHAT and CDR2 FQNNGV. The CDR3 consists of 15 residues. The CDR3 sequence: CASGLEAGVRFEAFF. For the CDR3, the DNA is TGTGCCAGCGGCTTAGAGGCAGGGGTCCGGTTCGAAGCTTTCTTT. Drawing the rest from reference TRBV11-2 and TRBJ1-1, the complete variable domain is EAGVAQSPRYKIIEKRQSVAFWCNPISGHATLYWYQQILGQGPKLLIQFQNNGVVDDSQLPKDRFSAERLKGVDSTLKIQPAKLEDSAVYLCASGLEAGVRFEAFFGQGTRLTVV.

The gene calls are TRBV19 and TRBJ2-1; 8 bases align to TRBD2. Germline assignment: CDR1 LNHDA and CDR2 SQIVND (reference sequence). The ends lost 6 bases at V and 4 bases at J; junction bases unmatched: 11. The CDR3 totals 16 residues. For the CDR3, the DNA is TGTGCCAGTAGCCACCTTTTCGAGCGGGGGTACAATGAGCAGTTCTTC. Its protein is CASSHLFERGYNEQFF. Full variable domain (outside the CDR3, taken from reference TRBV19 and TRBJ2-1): DGGITQSPKYLFRKEGQNVTLSCEQNLNHDAMYWYRQDPGQGLRLIYYSQIVNDFQKGDIAEGYSVSREKKESFPLTVTSAQKNPTAFYLCASSHLFERGYNEQFFGPGTRLTVL.

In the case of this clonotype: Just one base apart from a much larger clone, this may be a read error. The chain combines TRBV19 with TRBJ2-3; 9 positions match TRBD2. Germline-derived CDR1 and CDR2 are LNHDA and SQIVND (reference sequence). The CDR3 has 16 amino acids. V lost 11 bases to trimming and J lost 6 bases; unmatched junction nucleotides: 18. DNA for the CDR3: TGTGCCTGTACCTTTGAGATAGCGGGGGTTGGGGATACGCAGTATTTT. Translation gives CACTFEIAGVGDTQYF.

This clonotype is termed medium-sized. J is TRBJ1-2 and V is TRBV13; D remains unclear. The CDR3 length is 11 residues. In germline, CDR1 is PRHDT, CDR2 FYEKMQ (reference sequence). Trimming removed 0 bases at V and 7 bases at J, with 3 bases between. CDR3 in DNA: TGTGCCAGCAGCTTAGGCCGTGGCTACACCTTC. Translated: CASSLGRGYTF.

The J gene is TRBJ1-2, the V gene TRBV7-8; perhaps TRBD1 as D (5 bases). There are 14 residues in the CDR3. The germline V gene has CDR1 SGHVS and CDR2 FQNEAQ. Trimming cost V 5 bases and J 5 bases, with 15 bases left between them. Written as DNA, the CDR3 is TGTGCCAGCAGCCCTATGACAGAGATATATGGCTACACCTTC. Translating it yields CASSPMTEIYGYTF.

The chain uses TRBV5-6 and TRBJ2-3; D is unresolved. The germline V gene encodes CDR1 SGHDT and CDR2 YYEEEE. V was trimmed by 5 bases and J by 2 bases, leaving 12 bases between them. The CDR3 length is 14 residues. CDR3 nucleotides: TGTGCCAGCAGTGTTGGGGTTTCCACAGATACGCAGTATTTT. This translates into CASSVGVSTDTQYF.

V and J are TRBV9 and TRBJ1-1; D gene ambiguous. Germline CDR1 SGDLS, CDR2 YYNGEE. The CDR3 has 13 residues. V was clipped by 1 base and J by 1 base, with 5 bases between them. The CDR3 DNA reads TGTGCCAGCAGCGTAACGAGGAACACTGAAGCTTTCTTT. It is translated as CASSVTRNTEAFF.

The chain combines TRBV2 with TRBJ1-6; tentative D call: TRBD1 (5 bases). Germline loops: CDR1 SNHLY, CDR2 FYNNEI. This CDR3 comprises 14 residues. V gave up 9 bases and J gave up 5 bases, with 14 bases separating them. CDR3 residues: CASGARDNNSPLHF. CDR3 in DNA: TGTGCCAGTGGCGCCAGGGATAATAATTCACCCCTCCACTTT. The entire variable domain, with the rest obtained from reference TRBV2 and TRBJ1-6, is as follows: EPEVTQTPSHQVTQMGQEVILRCVPISNHLYFYWYRQILGQKVEFLVSFYNNEISEKSEIFDDQFSVERPDGSNFTLKIRSTKLEDSAMYFCASGARDNNSPLHFGNGTRLTVT.

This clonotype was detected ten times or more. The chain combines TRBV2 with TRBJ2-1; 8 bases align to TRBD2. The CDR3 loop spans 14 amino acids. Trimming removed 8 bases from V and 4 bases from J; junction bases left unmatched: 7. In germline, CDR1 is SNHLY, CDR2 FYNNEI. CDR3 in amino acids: CASGRGGGYNEQFF. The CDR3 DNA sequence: TGTGCCAGCGGGAGGGGCGGGGGGTACAATGAGCAGTTCTTC. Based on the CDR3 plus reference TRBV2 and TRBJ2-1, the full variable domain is EPEVTQTPSHQVTQMGQEVILRCVPISNHLYFYWYRQILGQKVEFLVSFYNNEISEKSEIFDDQFSVERPDGSNFTLKIRSTKLEDSAMYFCASGRGGGYNEQFFGPGTRLTVL.

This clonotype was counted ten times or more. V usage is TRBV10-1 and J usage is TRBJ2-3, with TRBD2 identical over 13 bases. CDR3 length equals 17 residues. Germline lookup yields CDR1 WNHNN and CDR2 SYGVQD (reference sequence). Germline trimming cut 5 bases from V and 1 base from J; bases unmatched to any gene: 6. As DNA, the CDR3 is TGCGCCAGCAGTCTACTAGCGGGGGGGCCGGGCACAGATACGCAGTATTTT. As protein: CASSLLAGGPGTDTQYF.

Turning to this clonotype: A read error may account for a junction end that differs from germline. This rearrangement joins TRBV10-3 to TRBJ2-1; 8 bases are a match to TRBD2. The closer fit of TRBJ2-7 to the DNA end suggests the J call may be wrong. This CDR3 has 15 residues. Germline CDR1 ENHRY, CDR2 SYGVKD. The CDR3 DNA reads TGTGCCATTAGTGGGGTCGGGGGGGCCTACAATGAGCAGTACTTC. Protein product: CAISGVGGAYNEQYF.

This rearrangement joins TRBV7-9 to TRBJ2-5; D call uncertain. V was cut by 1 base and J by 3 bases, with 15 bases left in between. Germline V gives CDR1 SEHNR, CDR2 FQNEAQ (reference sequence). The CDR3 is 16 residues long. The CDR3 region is CASSLVGQAEEETQYF. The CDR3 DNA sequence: TGTGCCAGCAGCTTAGTCGGCCAGGCAGAAGAAGAGACCCAGTACTTC.

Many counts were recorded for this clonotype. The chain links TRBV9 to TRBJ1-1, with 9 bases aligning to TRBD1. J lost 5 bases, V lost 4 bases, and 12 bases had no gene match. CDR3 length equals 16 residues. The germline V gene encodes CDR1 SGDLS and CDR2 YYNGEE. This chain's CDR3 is CASSTTPQGARTEAFF. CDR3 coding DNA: TGTGCCAGCAGCACCACGCCACAGGGGGCGCGAACTGAAGCTTTCTTT.

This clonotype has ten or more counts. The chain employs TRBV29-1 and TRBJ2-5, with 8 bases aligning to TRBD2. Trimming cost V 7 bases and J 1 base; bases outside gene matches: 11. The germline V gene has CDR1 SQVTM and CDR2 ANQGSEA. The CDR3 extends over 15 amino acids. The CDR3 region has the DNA TGCAGCGGGCGAACTAGCGGCTTCTTCCAAGAGACCCAGTACTTC. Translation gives CSGRTSGFFQETQYF.

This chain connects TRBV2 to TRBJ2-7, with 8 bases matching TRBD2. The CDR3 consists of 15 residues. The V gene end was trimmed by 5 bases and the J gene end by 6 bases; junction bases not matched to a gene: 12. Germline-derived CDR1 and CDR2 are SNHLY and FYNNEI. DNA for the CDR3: TGTGCCAGCAGTACTAGCGGACCGAGAGCAGGCGAGCAGTACTTC. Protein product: CASSTSGPRAGEQYF.

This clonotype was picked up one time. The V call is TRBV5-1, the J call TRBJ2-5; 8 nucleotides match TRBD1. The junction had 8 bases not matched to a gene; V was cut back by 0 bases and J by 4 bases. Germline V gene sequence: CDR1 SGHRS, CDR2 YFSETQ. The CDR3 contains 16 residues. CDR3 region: CASSLATGQVGETQYF. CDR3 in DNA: TGCGCCAGCAGCTTGGCCACGGGACAGGTCGGAGAGACCCAGTACTTC. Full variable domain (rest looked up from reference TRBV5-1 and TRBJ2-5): KAGVTQTPRYLIKTRGQQVTLSCSPISGHRSVSWYQQTPGQGLQFLFEYFSETQRNKGNFPGRFSGRQFSNSRSEMNVSTLELGDSALYLCASSLATGQVGETQYFGPGTRLLVL.

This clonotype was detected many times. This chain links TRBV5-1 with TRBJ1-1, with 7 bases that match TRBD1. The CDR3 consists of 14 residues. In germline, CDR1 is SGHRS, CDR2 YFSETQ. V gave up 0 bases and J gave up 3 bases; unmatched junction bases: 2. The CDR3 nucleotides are TGCGCCAGCAGCTTGGCAGGGGGGGACACTGAAGCTTTCTTT. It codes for CASSLAGGDTEAFF.